This T cell receptor (beta chain) was profiled in a study of regulatory T cells in long-lasting Graves disease. The study's findings and limits: Persistent disease preferred TRBV28, TRBJ1-2 and TRBJ2-5.

On this clonotype: Its antigen remains unknown.

The time point here: newly diagnosed GD, antithyroid drugs for less than 3 months. Extracted RNA from PBMCs served as the source of the TCR library. Roughly 10 milliliters of peripheral blood went into EDTA tubes. The CDR3 is made up of 17 amino acids. The germline CDR1 and CDR2 sequences are MNHEY and SVGEGT. V lost 6 bases to trimming and J lost 7 bases, with 24 bases between them. Building the TCR beta libraries relied on iRepertoire HTBI primers, and CDR3 regions underwent Arm-PCR. MiXCR, run by TCRdb on the multiplex PCR reads, gives a single entry per CDR3 protein. The sample includes around 250,000 distinct CDR3 sequences, 18% of them seen just once. A further study also used this sample, focusing on T cells in Graves' hyperthyroidism and ophthalmopathy. Turning to that study: RT-PCR in the first round (using the HTBI primer set) targeted the TCR CDR3.

The specimen was peripheral blood mononuclear cells (PBMCs), collected at new diagnosis, from a patient treated with antithyroid drugs. This rearrangement joins TRBV6-2 or TRBV6-3 to TRBJ1-4, with a possible D match to TRBD1 (6 bases). The receptor comes from a woman in her 30s with Graves disease. The CDR3 DNA reads TGTGCCAGCAGCCAAAACGGGGGGCAGTCGAATGGTGAAAAACTGTTTTTT. This translates into CASSQNGGQSNGEKLFF.